Listed here are 2 T cell receptor beta chains from one sample, sequenced in a study of T-cell reconstitution after alpha-beta-depleted transplantation in children. During its preparation, the TCRbeta library received unique molecular identifiers. MiXCR was run by TCRdb on the PCR reads, yielding one entry per CDR3 protein. The sample includes about 460,000 distinct CDR3 sequences, roughly a tenth of them seen just once. This sample comprised PBMCs, obtained before TCRalphabeta/CD19-depleted stem cell transplant. The origin of the receptors is a child aged 2 to 15 with inherited bone marrow failure, due to receive a stem cell transplant.

V usage is TRBV27 and J usage is TRBJ1-1, with 10 bases matching TRBD1. The CDR3 is 16 residues long. V was pared by 5 bases and J by 2 bases, with 8 bases of the junction left unmatched. Germline V gives CDR1 MNHEY, CDR2 SMNVEV (reference sequence). For the CDR3, the DNA is TGTGCCAGCAGTCATACACGGACAGGGGGTAACACTGAAGCTTTCTTT. As protein: CASSHTRTGGNTEAFF.

This clonotype was detected many times. J is TRBJ2-5 and V is TRBV20-1, with D hard to call. Trimming left V 2 bases short and J 5 bases short, with 9 bases between. Per germline, CDR1 DFQATT and CDR2 SNEGSKA (reference sequence). The CDR3 has 12 amino acids. CDR3 sequence (DNA): TGCAGTGCTAGATTTTCGGTGGAGACCCAGTACTTC. This encodes CSARFSVETQYF.